The T cell receptor (beta chain) under discussion was sequenced for a study of blood T cell repertoires in COVID-19. Study summary: Acute-phase and convalescent COVID-19 samples originated in the United States, Italy and Spain.

The CDR3 totals 16 residues. Germline values: CDR1 MDHEN, CDR2 SYDVKM. V gave up 4 bases and J gave up 3 bases; unmatched junction bases: 9. Per the study methods: Amplification of reference gene primers was used by the study to estimate nucleated cell counts. Using immunoSEQ multiplex PCR, the repertoire was profiled, and TCRdb retains in-frame clones only, with some absent. V and J calls and clone size are as listed in that table; D and trimming were resolved from the DNA. Of nearly 350,000 clones listed, about 87% are singletons. Source material: peripheral blood. This TCR was recovered from a woman aged 50 to 60 with COVID-19, enrolled during active disease. The chain employs TRBV28 and TRBJ2-1, with TRBD1 identical over 7 bases. The CDR3 DNA follows: TGTGCCAGCAGTTCTGACAGGGAAGCCTACTACAATGAGCAGTTCTTC. As protein: CASSSDREAYYNEQFF.